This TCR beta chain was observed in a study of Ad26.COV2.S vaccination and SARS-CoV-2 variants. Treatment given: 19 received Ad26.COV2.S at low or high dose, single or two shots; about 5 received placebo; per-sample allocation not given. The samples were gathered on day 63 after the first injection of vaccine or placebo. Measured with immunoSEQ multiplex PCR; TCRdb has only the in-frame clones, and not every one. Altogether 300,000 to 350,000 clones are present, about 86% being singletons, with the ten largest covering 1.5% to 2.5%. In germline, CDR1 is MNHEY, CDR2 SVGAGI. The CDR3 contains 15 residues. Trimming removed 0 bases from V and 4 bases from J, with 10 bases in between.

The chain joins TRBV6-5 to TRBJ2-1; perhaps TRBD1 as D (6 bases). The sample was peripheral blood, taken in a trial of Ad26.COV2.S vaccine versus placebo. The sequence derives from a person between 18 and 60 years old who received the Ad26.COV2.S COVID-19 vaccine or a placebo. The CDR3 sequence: CASSYSGTLYNEQFF. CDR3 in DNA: TGTGCCAGCAGTTACTCCGGGACACTTTACAATGAGCAGTTCTTC.